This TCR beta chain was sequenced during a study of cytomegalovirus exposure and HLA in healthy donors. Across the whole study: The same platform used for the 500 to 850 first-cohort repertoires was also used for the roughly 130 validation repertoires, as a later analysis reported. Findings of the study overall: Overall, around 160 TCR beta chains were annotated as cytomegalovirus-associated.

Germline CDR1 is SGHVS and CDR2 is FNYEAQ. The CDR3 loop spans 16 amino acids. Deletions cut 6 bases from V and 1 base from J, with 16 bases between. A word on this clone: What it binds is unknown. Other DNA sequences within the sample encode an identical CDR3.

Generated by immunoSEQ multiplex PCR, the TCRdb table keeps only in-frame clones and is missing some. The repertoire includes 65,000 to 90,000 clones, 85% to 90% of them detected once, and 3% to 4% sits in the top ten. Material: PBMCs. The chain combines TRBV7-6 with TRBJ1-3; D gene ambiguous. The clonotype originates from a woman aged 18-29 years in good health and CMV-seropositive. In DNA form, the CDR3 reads TGTGCCAGCAGTTCCGGAGGGTTGAGTTCTGGAAACACCATATATTTT. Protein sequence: CASSSGGLSSGNTIYF. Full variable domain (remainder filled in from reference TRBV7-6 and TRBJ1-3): GAGVSQSPRYKVTKRGQDVALRCDPISGHVSLYWYRQALGQGPEFLTYFNYEAQQDKSGLPNDRFSAERPEGSISTLTIQRTEQRDSAMYRCASSSGGLSSGNTIYFGEGSWLTVV.